This T cell receptor (beta chain) came from a study of blood T cell repertoires in COVID-19. Across the study: From the United States, Italy and Spain came samples of acute and convalescent COVID-19.

The CDR3 extends over 14 amino acids. Between the trimmed V and J ends, which lost 5 bases and 4 bases, there was a span of 11 bases. Germline lookup yields CDR1 LNHDA and CDR2 SQIVND (reference sequence). Per the study methods: Researchers report that nucleated cell counts were estimated from reference gene primer amplification. Profiled with immunoSEQ multiplex PCR; TCRdb holds only in-frame clones, not every one. That table is the source of V, J and clone size, and D and trimming were worked out from the DNA. The profile shows around 70,000 clones, roughly four fifths of them singletons. Source material: peripheral blood. The chain has TRBV19 and TRBJ1-4; tentative D call: TRBD1 (6 bases). The sequence was obtained from a man older than 75 with acute or convalescent COVID-19. CDR3 amino acids: CASSGRRGNEKLFF. DNA for the CDR3: TGTGCCAGTAGTGGTCGCAGGGGTAATGAAAAACTGTTTTTT.